One sample yielded the 17 T cell receptor beta chains listed below, sequenced in a study of blood T cells in healthy people across ages. Through a sample-barcoded 5' primer and a J-beta primer mix, a second PCR was run for roughly 6 to 12 cycles. TCRdb re-called the 5' RACE reads with MiXCR, one entry per CDR3 protein. The repertoire holds 1.2 million to 1.5 million distinct CDR3 sequences, with around two fifths as singletons. Material: blood. All receptors come from a woman younger than 30 in good health.

The CDR3 sequence: CASSLDATEAFF. CDR3 bases: TGTGCCAGCAGTCTCGACGCGACTGAAGCTTTCTTT. The V and J genes are TRBV2 and TRBJ1-1; D not resolved. The CDR3 length is 12 residues. V lost 5 bases and J 5 bases, leaving 9 bases between the germline ends. Germline loops: CDR1 SNHLY, CDR2 FYNNEI.

This clonotype was detected once. Just one base apart from a much larger clone, this may be a read error. V gene TRBV29-1 combines with J gene TRBJ1-4, with D possibly being TRBD1 (5 bases). Germline V gene sequence: CDR1 SQVTM, CDR2 ANQGSEA. CDR3 size: 12 residues. The V end lost 7 bases, the J end lost 7 bases, and 13 bases lay between the germline ends. The CDR3 loop reads CSAGQFSEKLFF. DNA of the CDR3: TGCAGCGCGGGGCAGTTTAGTGAAAAACTGTTTTTT.

The table lists this clonotype with a count of one. The rearrangement uses TRBV5-1 and TRBJ2-4; D is uncertain. The CDR3 length is 15 residues. V lost 5 bases and J 2 bases, leaving 14 bases between the germline ends. CDR1 is SGHRS, CDR2 YFSETQ, per germline. The DNA for the CDR3 is TGCGCCAGCAGTCCCACCTGGGATTCCAAAAACATTCAGTACTTC. It encodes CASSPTWDSKNIQYF.

The gene calls are TRBV15 and TRBJ2-5; tentative D call: TRBD1 (5 bases). V was shortened by 8 bases and J by 11 bases, with 21 bases between the two germline ends. The CDR3 is 13 residues long. The germline gives CDR1 LNHNV, CDR2 YYDKDF (reference sequence). The CDR3 loop is CATSTGALYEQYF. CDR3 sequence (DNA): TGTGCCACCTCCACAGGTGCCCTCTATGAGCAGTACTTC.

V is TRBV18 and J is TRBJ2-5; D may match TRBD1 or TRBD2 (6 bases each). The CDR3 has 15 amino acids. V was pared by 1 base and J by 1 base, with 10 bases between. Germline CDR1 KGHSH, CDR2 LQKENI. The CDR3 nucleotides read TGTGCCAGCTCACCACGTCGGGGGCCCCAAGAGACCCAGTACTTC. Translation gives CASSPRRGPQETQYF.

This chain uses TRBV2 with TRBJ2-3, with D maybe TRBD1 (6 bases). The CDR3 extends over 15 amino acids. With 6 bases removed from V and 2 bases from J, the gap between germline ends came to 15 bases. The V gene's germline CDR1 is SNHLY and CDR2 FYNNEI. The CDR3 coding sequence is TGTGCCAGCAGGCCCGAGGGGGACCTCACAGATACGCAGTATTTT. Its translation is CASRPEGDLTDTQYF.

The sample holds a few counts of this clonotype. The V call is TRBV14, the J call TRBJ2-1; no reliable D call. V was cut by 1 base and J by 9 bases, with 13 bases left in between. The CDR3 sequence is 14 residues long. Per the germline V gene, CDR1 is SGHDN and CDR2 is FVKESK. The CDR3 sequence: CASSQVRQSLEQFF. The CDR3 DNA sequence: TGTGCCAGCAGCCAAGTTCGGCAGAGTCTTGAGCAGTTCTTC.

The chain links TRBV20-1 to TRBJ2-7, with a weak D call TRBD2 (5 bases). V gave up 6 bases and J gave up 6 bases, with 15 bases separating them. Looked up from germline, CDR1 is DFQATT and CDR2 is SNEGSKA (reference sequence). CDR3 length: 12 residues. The CDR3 bases are TGCAGTGCGCCCGGGAACCTGCGCGAGCAGTACTTC. Its translation is CSAPGNLREQYF.

In this sample, this clonotype turned up a few times. This sequence joins TRBV6-6 and TRBJ2-7; tentatively, D is TRBD2 (6 bases). This CDR3 is 16 amino acids long. V was pared by 6 bases and J by 5 bases, with 23 bases between. The germline gives CDR1 MNHNY, CDR2 SVGAGI (reference sequence). The CDR3 DNA sequence: TGTGCCAGCAGCCTGGGGGTTAGCGGCTCACCCCACGAGCAGTACTTC. Its protein product is CASSLGVSGSPHEQYF.

This clonotype showed up just a few times. The chain couples TRBV12-3 or TRBV12-4 to TRBJ2-1; D is unclear. This CDR3 is built from 15 residues. V was trimmed by 6 bases and J by 3 bases, leaving 15 bases between them. CDR3 sequence reads: CASSKDAVGYNEQFF. The CDR3 DNA reads as TGTGCCAGCAGCAAAGACGCGGTTGGCTACAATGAGCAGTTCTTC.

The chain combines TRBV2 with TRBJ1-2, with no clear D. Germline V gene sequence: CDR1 SNHLY, CDR2 FYNNEI. The CDR3 runs 14 residues. Trimming cost V 4 bases and J 4 bases, with 13 bases left between them. The chain's CDR3 is CASSGKGNSYGYTF. In DNA, the CDR3 is TGTGCCAGCAGTGGGAAGGGCAACAGCTATGGCTACACCTTC.

This clonotype was recorded a few times. The chain couples TRBV5-6 to TRBJ1-4, with D perhaps matching TRBD1 (6 bases). The CDR3 runs 13 residues. In germline, CDR1 is SGHDT, CDR2 YYEEEE. Between the trimmed V and J ends, which lost 6 bases and 13 bases, there was a span of 19 bases. The DNA for the CDR3 is TGTGCCAGCACCAGGAGGGGGTCCGATAGACTGTTTTTT. This translates into CASTRRGSDRLFF.

Only a few counts were recorded for this clonotype. The rearrangement uses TRBV7-9 and TRBJ2-1; 7 bases fit TRBD1. The germline V gene has CDR1 SEHNR and CDR2 FQNEAQ (reference sequence). V shed 9 bases, J shed 5 bases, and the junction held 4 bases outside the gene matches. CDR3 length equals 12 residues. Written as DNA, the CDR3 is TGTGCCAGTAGGGGACAGAACAATGAGCAGTTCTTC. It translates to CASRGQNNEQFF.

This clonotype was recorded a few times. The chain uses TRBV5-6 and TRBJ2-7, with 7 bases fitting TRBD2. The J segment lost 0 bases and the V segment lost 4 bases, leaving 7 bases of the junction unmatched. The CDR3 length is 15 residues. Germline loops: CDR1 SGHDT, CDR2 YYEEEE. The CDR3 DNA follows: TGTGCCAGCAGCCCATCCTTAGCGGGCTCCTACGAGCAGTACTTC. Protein: CASSPSLAGSYEQYF.

This clonotype was seen more than once but under ten times. V usage is TRBV3-1 and J usage is TRBJ2-3; TRBD1 matches 10 bases. Trimming cost V 0 bases and J 3 bases; bases outside gene matches: 3. The CDR3 is 16 residues long. The germline gives CDR1 LGHDT, CDR2 YNNKEL (reference sequence). Here the CDR3 reads CASSQEGDRGTDTQYF. DNA of the CDR3: TGTGCCAGCAGCCAAGAGGGGGACAGGGGAACAGATACGCAGTATTTT.

The J gene is TRBJ1-6, the V gene TRBV3-1; tentative D call: TRBD1 (6 bases). Germline loops: CDR1 LGHDT, CDR2 YNNKEL (reference sequence). Trimming took 4 bases from V and 10 from J, leaving 14 bases between them. The CDR3 contains 14 residues. The CDR3 DNA reads as TGTGCCAGCAGCCGGGACACCCTCCGGTCACCCCTCCACTTT. Its translation: CASSRDTLRSPLHF.

This clonotype was observed a handful of times. The chain joins TRBV18 to TRBJ2-7, with D unresolved. The germline V gene has CDR1 KGHSH and CDR2 LQKENI. Trimming removed 4 bases from V and 5 bases from J, with 6 bases in between. There are 11 residues in the CDR3. The CDR3 protein is CASSRKDEQYF. The CDR3 nucleotides read TGTGCCAGCTCACGCAAAGACGAGCAGTACTTC.